This T cell receptor (beta chain) appears in the sequencing data of a study of cytomegalovirus exposure and HLA in healthy donors (dated by TCRdb to about 2017). Regarding the study in general: In an earlier analysis of 450 to 750 of the donors, under 300 Gb of sequence data and 100 million or so unique TCR beta sequences from roughly 190 million T cells were reported. To decide whether each TCR beta V gene segment behaved as functional or pseudogenic, an earlier analysis of nearly 600 of the donors relied on high-throughput TCR beta sequencing. HLA typing included class I and class II loci at four-digit resolution. Rather than using new phenotypic data, the later analysis identified candidate immune exposures from TCR beta sequences and from how often those sequences occurred across donors. A later genetic analysis used genome-wide SNP genotypes for about 60% of the roughly 670 donors, treating that subset as a discovery cohort. Every repertoire in the discovery cohort had been generated on one and the same sequencing platform. Because of strong linkage in the cohort, a few DR-DQ haplotypes were treated as single units for association and clustering. The T cell repertoires of several hundred subjects were profiled by immunosequencing and related to cytomegalovirus serostatus. High-throughput TCR immunosequencing, statistical association of individual TCRs with disease status, and machine learning were combined to predict cytomegalovirus infection status. The aim of the study was to test whether cataloging public T cell receptors could identify signatures of past pathogen exposure. Along with the roughly 700-subject first cohort, a separate validation cohort of around 110 different subjects was used. Across 398 genotyped donors of the cohort, an average of approximately 220,000 unique TCR beta nucleotide sequences per donor were sequenced, and roughly 20% of those sequences were non-productive. Donor age, sex, ethnicity and CMV serostatus were compiled together with the repertoire data. The number of donors typed differed by locus, with roughly 629-640 for A, B, C, DRB1 and DQB1, 522 for DQA1, nearly 610 for DPA1, and some 440 for DPB1. An early release that covered about 600 HLA-typed donors contained approximately 320 gigabases of sequencing data and about 93 million unique TCR sequences. In a later analysis, previously published TCR beta repertoires from some 640 donors were re-analyzed and high-resolution HLA genotyping was added so that TCR occurrence patterns could be studied. The genetic ancestry cluster associated with self-reported Caucasian donors included about 81% of the 350 to 500 genotyped donors.

Libraries were made using the immunoSEQ multiplex PCR assay. The multiplex PCR relied on a mix of 60 forward primers for TCR Vbeta segments and 13 reverse primers for TCR Jbeta segments. A multiplex PCR assay on genomic DNA amplified the CDR3 region of rearranged TCR beta genes. The Illumina HiSeq System was used to sequence the amplified TCR beta libraries as 87-base-pair reads. The study's processing was this. A later analysis counted tens of millions of unique TCR beta chains across the 500 to 850 repertoires, and around 12 million of these chains were shared by at least two donors. A nearest-neighbor algorithm error-corrected the raw reads and collapsed the reads into unique sequences, merging closely related sequences to remove PCR and sequencing errors. Alignment of CDR3 sequences to IMGT reference sequences was used to assign V, D and J gene segments. Each retained sequence needed at least a six-nucleotide match to both a V gene segment and a J gene segment. Rearrangements were called productive when the CDR3 lacked stop codons and stayed in frame with V and J; all others were non-productive. Following IMGT convention, CDR3 was defined as the stretch from the second conserved V-encoded cysteine up to the conserved J-encoded phenylalanine. The earlier analysis of some 600 of the donors excluded sequences that lacked an unambiguous match to a single V gene segment. An earlier analysis of some 500 of the donors classified V segments as functional when productive rearrangements were above 56.7% and as segregating when the standard deviation between donors was above 5%. A statistical classification framework was built for diagnosing cytomegalovirus status from the catalog of TCR beta chain sequences. In a later analysis, V and J genes were assigned by comparing TCR nucleotide sequences against IMGT/GENE-DB human TR gene sequences. Using the TCRdist pipeline, a later analysis assigned CDR3 sequences along with most-parsimonious VDJ recombination scenarios. A later analysis defined each TCR beta chain by its CDR3 amino acid sequence plus V-gene family, and excluded reads lacking a unique V-gene family. As a way to deal with suspected cross-contamination and a sequencing artifact, a later analysis dropped roughly 620 nucleotide sequences that were highly shared and had low generation probability. In a later analysis, a clonal expansion index for each public chain was calculated from normalized within-repertoire ranks of inferred template counts. Generation probabilities in a later analysis came from a VDJ recombination model fitted to out-of-frame rearrangements, and those results were checked against IGoR. A later analysis scored TCR-TCR, TCR-HLA and TCR-CMV co-occurrence with hypergeometric tests, applying a repertoire-size bias correction to TCR pairs. In a later analysis, false discovery rates were estimated by permuting HLA or CMV assignments 20 times. In a later analysis, co-occurring TCRs were grouped with DBSCAN, and TCRdist sequence similarity was added when clustering was performed within HLA-allele-positive subsets. Repertoires with fewer than 30,000 or more than 120,000 public chains, plus five repertoires with anomalous nucleotide sharing, were excluded from co-occurrence clustering. This immuneACCESS table, as held by TCRdb, lists in-frame sequences with V and J called but not all clones. Of the missing ones, under half trace to an unresolved V gene in checked studies; the others have no known cause. V and J calls and clone size follow that table, whereas D and trimming were derived from the DNA. The sample table contains tens of thousands of clones; only one count was recorded for less than 80% of them. The ten largest clones take up 20% to 25% of the sample.

As to this clone: Its recognized antigen is unknown. No base qualities exist here, and no much larger clone lies one base off it.

Study-wide findings and limitations: It was suggested by the authors that the approach could potentially be generalized to other disease states and immunological phenotypes. The classifier was reported to diagnose cytomegalovirus status with high specificity and sensitivity in both the original cohort and the validation cohort. A later analysis found that most CMV-associated TCR beta chains appeared HLA-restricted, with HLA associations seemingly driven largely by CMV exposure. CMV serostatus was the only immune exposure information available for the cohort. Most TCR sequences were seen in very few donors, while some public TCRs were found in many individuals. Some IMGT-functional V segments, including TRBV6-2 and TRBV6-3, could not be distinguished by the 87-base-pair reads and were therefore excluded. Compared with equally common non-associated chains, HLA-associated TCR beta chains in a later analysis were more clonally expanded and had lower generation probabilities. A later analysis reported that several top co-occurrence clusters appeared linked to parvovirus B19, influenza, CMV and Epstein-Barr virus. A group of highly shared sequence variants was considered likely to be a technical artifact of the sequencing pipeline. Broadly in line with IMGT annotations, most TCR beta V segments showed up in productive rearrangements about 90% or about 30% of the time in an earlier analysis of around 600 of the donors. An association between a missense DCLRE1C variant and V-gene and J-gene trimming of TCR beta chains was found in a later genetic analysis and replicated in an independent cohort. Roughly uniform sequencing depth across donors was assumed in presence/absence analyses, although this assumption may not hold. Strong co-occurrence of HLA alleles, especially DR and DQ, made assigning TCR associations to individual alleles difficult. Because counts were too low, 15 to 20 rarely observed V segments, including chromosome 9 orphons, were excluded from the earlier analysis of several hundred of the donors. In vitro tests confirmed that three of the cytomegalovirus-associated TCR beta chains recognize cytomegalovirus antigens. Compared with the roughly 710-donor mean, donors in an Asian-associated ancestry cluster had fewer N-insertions in productive TCRs, according to a later genetic analysis. Because HLA typing was unavailable for some donors at each locus, only the typed subset was used in association tests. In a later analysis, the rate of TCR association differed among HLA loci, with DRB1 alleles having the most associated TCRs and HLA-C alleles having the fewest. At a false discovery rate of 0.05, a later analysis linked 15,000 to 20,000 TCR beta sequences to specific HLA alleles. A further reported finding was that TCR beta sequences accurately predicted the HLA-A and HLA-B alleles for most subjects in the first cohort. The study listed 150 to 200 TCR beta chains as associated with cytomegalovirus. In this cohort, only TCR beta chains were sequenced, and detectable features were limited by the absence of alpha or paired-chain data. Correlated functional status among segregating V segments might reflect linkage disequilibrium, but an unknown experimental factor could not be ruled out.

The cohort consisted of 670 or so healthy bone marrow donors. Cohort members were all nominally healthy when sampled, although unrecorded immune exposures were likely present. The donor tested CMV seropositive, placing the donor among the roughly 300 seropositive members of the cohort. A peripheral blood sample was collected from each donor, and TCR beta sequencing was performed on peripheral blood mononuclear cells. The Qiagen DNeasy Blood Extraction Kit was used to extract genomic DNA from the blood cell samples. CDR1 and CDR2 are drawn from the germline V gene: SGHVS, FQNEAQ. Germline trimming amounts to 5 bases on V and 6 bases on J, with 8 as the count of junction bases outside the gene matches. The CDR3 starts with the cysteine, ends with the phenylalanine, and has 14 residues. Of the read, only the CDR3 DNA is kept; its 42 bases are in frame from base 1.

The source of this sequence is a woman between 45 and 65 years old in good health and CMV-seropositive. Sample: PBMCs. The rearrangement combines TRBV7-8 with TRBJ2-7, with TRBD1 matching 9 junction bases. The CDR3 protein sequence reads: CASSLNTGGGEQYF. The nucleotide sequence reads as follows: TGTGCCAGCAGCCTAAATACAGGGGGCGGCGAGCAGTACTTC.